Presented here are 5 T cell receptor beta chains from one specimen sequenced in a study of cytomegalovirus exposure and HLA in healthy donors. PCR was performed using 60 Vbeta and 13 Jbeta primers. Sequencing used immunoSEQ multiplex PCR; TCRdb keeps in-frame clones, though not all of them. The data hold over 150,000 clones, with approximately 80% observed a single time. The sequenced sample consisted of PBMCs. These TCRs come from a man aged 45-65 years in good health and CMV-seropositive.

This clone showed up just a few times. The chain joins TRBV6-6 to TRBJ1-1; unclear D gene. The CDR3 covers 14 residues. V was trimmed by 7 bases and J by 3 bases, leaving 15 bases between them. The germline V gene has CDR1 MNHNY and CDR2 SVGAGI (reference sequence). The DNA for the CDR3 is TGTGCCAGCAAACCCTCCCCGGGTCACACTGAAGCTTTCTTT. This translates into CASKPSPGHTEAFF.

The chain joins TRBV30 to TRBJ1-4; 9 bases fit TRBD1. The CDR3 covers 15 residues. Germline values: CDR1 GTSNPN, CDR2 SVGIG (reference sequence). Trimming at V came to 0 bases and at J to 4 bases, leaving 3 bases not matched to a gene. CDR3 in amino acids: CAWSVGDRDNEKLFF. CDR3 in DNA: TGTGCCTGGAGTGTAGGGGACAGGGATAATGAAAAACTGTTTTTT.

The gene calls are TRBV10-3 and TRBJ2-5, with 10 bases fitting TRBD2. Unmatched junction bases numbered 7, after V lost 8 bases and J lost 7 bases. Looked up from germline, CDR1 is ENHRY and CDR2 is SYGVKD. This CDR3 spans 13 amino acids. The DNA of the CDR3 is TGTGCCATCTCAGCGGGGGGGCACGGGACCCAGTACTTC. Its translation is CAISAGGHGTQYF.

This clone was observed a handful of times. This rearrangement joins TRBV5-6 to TRBJ2-4; D uncertain. V dropped 2 bases and J dropped 6 bases, with 12 bases sitting between them. The length of the CDR3 is 14 residues. The V gene's germline CDR1 is SGHDT and CDR2 YYEEEE. The CDR3 DNA is TGTGCCAGCAGCTTTTGGCAGGTGGGAAACATTCAGTACTTC. Translated: CASSFWQVGNIQYF.

The chain carries TRBV7-9 and TRBJ1-2; D is ambiguous. CDR3 length: 11 amino acids. The germline gives CDR1 SEHNR, CDR2 FQNEAQ (reference sequence). V was pared by 1 base and J by 8 bases, with 5 bases between. DNA for the CDR3: TGTGCCAGCAGCTTAGTAAGCGGCTACACCTTC. Its protein is CASSLVSGYTF.